The clone carrying this TCR beta chain was detected many times. Its target is not known. These data belong to a study of human T cells and chemical hapten exposure. In the study overall: The patient population, which was mostly female, had alopecia areata, totalis or universalis. Per-sample TCR yield variability stemmed mainly from small pooled library volume differences. Findings and caveats of the study: More PT1 expanded TCRs went with higher patch test scores.

Sample time point: patch test 1, 2 weeks after DPC sensitization. Treatment of the sample: therapeutic diphenylcyclopropenone sensitization with weekly scalp DPC. Authors' methods: Per sample, the median was around 96,000 TCRs, with values from about 24,000 to 680,000. In TCRdb, the RACE reads were re-called with MiXCR into one record per CDR3 protein. None of the V and J calls come from the authors' own analysis; TCRdb made them. There are around 71,000 distinct CDR3 sequences in the sample; approximately 9.4% occur only once, and roughly 3.3% lies in the top ten. The CDR3 sequence is 15 residues long. The V gene's germline CDR1 is DFQATT and CDR2 SNEGSKA (reference sequence). Trimming took off 0 bases at V and 5 bases at J, with 16 bases between the two ends.

This TCR was recovered from a woman aged 40 to 50 with alopecia areata. Some clones in this sample may be carry-over from other donors' samples. The specimen comprised whole blood, sampled in connection with sensitization to the hapten diphenylcyclopropenone (DPC). The V gene is TRBV20-1, the J gene TRBJ1-1; no definite D call. The CDR3 loop reads CSARDQVIVGTEAFF. CDR3 sequence (DNA): TGCAGTGCTAGAGACCAGGTTATCGTGGGGACTGAAGCTTTCTTT.